One and the same sample provided the 21 T cell receptor beta chains below, sequenced in a study of blood T cell repertoires in COVID-19. Profiled with immunoSEQ multiplex PCR; TCRdb holds only in-frame clones, not every one. The repertoire includes fewer than 350,000 clones, approximately 84% of them detected once, and approximately 2% sits in the top ten. Material: peripheral blood. The receptors were sampled from a woman under 40 who had recovered from COVID-19.

The rearrangement links TRBV7-6 to TRBJ2-1; 9 bases map to TRBD2. CDR3 length equals 16 residues. CDR1 SGHVS and CDR2 FNYEAQ come from the germline V gene. The J segment lost 8 bases and the V segment lost 2 bases, leaving 10 bases of the junction unmatched. CDR3 nucleotide sequence: TGTGCCAGCAGCTTAACACGGACTAGCGTCCCTGATGAGCAGTTCTTC. This translates into CASSLTRTSVPDEQFF.

The rearrangement joins TRBV5-4 to TRBJ1-1; 7 bases agree with TRBD1. J was trimmed by 5 bases and V by 1 base; bases with no gene match: 11. Looked up from germline, CDR1 is SGHNT and CDR2 is YYREEE (reference sequence). CDR3 length: 16 residues. The CDR3 DNA sequence: TGTGCCAGCAGCTTGAAGGGGGCGCGAATCGGTACTGAAGCTTTCTTT. Amino acids: CASSLKGARIGTEAFF.

This sequence joins TRBV2 and TRBJ1-5; possible D gene TRBD1, 6 bases. There are 14 residues in the CDR3. Trimming shortened V by 4 bases and J by 4 bases, and 11 bases separated the two germline ends. Germline loops: CDR1 SNHLY, CDR2 FYNNEI. The CDR3 here is CASSGDQGNQPQHF. DNA for the CDR3: TGTGCCAGCAGTGGGGACCAGGGGAATCAGCCCCAGCATTTT.

The chain recombines TRBV19 with TRBJ1-1; D is uncertain. Germline CDR1 reads LNHDA; CDR2 reads SQIVND (reference sequence). The CDR3 is made up of 15 amino acids. The V end lost 6 bases, the J end lost 0 bases, and 14 bases lay between the germline ends. The CDR3 DNA reads TGTGCCAGTAGCTGGTTCGAGGGAATGAACACTGAAGCTTTCTTT. Translation: CASSWFEGMNTEAFF.

The rearrangement links TRBV5-6 to TRBJ2-5; no definite D call. Germline-derived CDR1 and CDR2 are SGHDT and YYEEEE. V lost 4 bases and J lost 3, with 13 bases in between. There are 14 residues in the CDR3. The CDR3 nucleotides are TGTGCCAGCAGCATAGCTAGAGTTAAAGAGACCCAGTACTTC. Translation gives CASSIARVKETQYF.

This clone was seen once. The CDR3 here is CASSFQLAENNEQFF. CDR3 coding DNA: TGCGCCAGCAGCTTCCAACTAGCGGAAAACAATGAGCAGTTCTTC. The chain links TRBV5-1 to TRBJ2-1; TRBD2 matches at 8 bases. This CDR3 is built from 15 residues. CDR1 SGHRS and CDR2 YFSETQ come from the germline V gene. V was clipped by 2 bases and J by 5 bases; unmatched bases: 6.

The chain joins TRBV7-9 to TRBJ1-5, with TRBD1 identical over 8 bases. Germline loops: CDR1 SEHNR, CDR2 FQNEAQ (reference sequence). V lost 6 bases and J lost 4; bases outside the gene matches: 5. The CDR3 sequence is 14 residues long. For the CDR3, the DNA is TGTGCCAGCAGTTACAGGGGGTCGAATCAGCCCCAGCATTTT. Protein sequence: CASSYRGSNQPQHF.

This clone was detected only a few times. The gene calls are TRBV10-3 and TRBJ1-5, with 12 nucleotides matching TRBD1. Germline CDR1 and CDR2: ENHRY and SYGVKD. The V segment lost 10 bases and the J segment 5 bases; nucleotides outside the gene matches: 6. CDR3 length: 14 residues. In DNA form, the CDR3 reads TGTGCCACCTCCGGGACAGGGGGCGATCAGCCCCAGCATTTT. Residues: CATSGTGGDQPQHF.

In its sample, this clone was seen once. The genes are TRBV2 and TRBJ1-6, with a weak D call TRBD1 (5 bases). The CDR3 contains 14 residues. The germline CDR1 and CDR2 sequences are SNHLY and FYNNEI. With 7 bases removed from V and 6 bases from J, the gap between germline ends came to 13 bases. The CDR3 DNA reads TGTGCCAGCAAGCCAGGGCCCCCTAATTCACCCCTCCACTTT. Translation gives CASKPGPPNSPLHF.

J is TRBJ2-2 and V is TRBV13; 7 bases align to TRBD1. After removal of 4 bases from V and 0 bases from J, the junction contained 5 bases not matched to a gene. The CDR3 spans 16 residues. From germline, CDR1 is PRHDT and CDR2 FYEKMQ (reference sequence). The CDR3 loop is CASSSRQGANTGELFF. CDR3 in DNA: TGTGCCAGCAGCTCCAGACAGGGAGCGAACACCGGGGAGCTGTTTTTT. The whole variable domain, filled in from reference TRBV13 and TRBJ2-2, reads AAGVIQSPRHLIKEKRETATLKCYPIPRHDTVYWYQQGPGQDPQFLISFYEKMQSDKGSIPDRFSAQQFSDYHSELNMSSLELGDSALYFCASSSRQGANTGELFFGEGSRLTVL.

The chain carries TRBV5-4 and TRBJ2-3; D possibly corresponds to TRBD2 (5 bases). CDR1 SGHNT and CDR2 YYREEE come from the germline V gene (reference sequence). Deletions cut 4 bases from V and 0 bases from J, with 12 bases between. There are 15 residues in the CDR3. In DNA form, the CDR3 reads TGTGCCAGCAGCGACGGACGGGGAAGCACAGATACGCAGTATTTT. This translates into CASSDGRGSTDTQYF. The whole variable domain, filled in from reference TRBV5-4 and TRBJ2-3, reads ETGVTQSPTHLIKTRGQQVTLRCSSQSGHNTVSWYQQALGQGPQFIFQYYREEENGRGNFPPRFSGLQFPNYSSELNVNALELDDSALYLCASSDGRGSTDTQYFGPGTRLTVL.

The rearrangement uses TRBV6-5 and TRBJ1-2; D unclear. This CDR3 is 14 amino acids long. CDR1 is MNHEY and CDR2 is SVGAGI in the germline V gene. Trimming took 11 bases from V and 4 from J, leaving 20 bases between them. The CDR3 DNA reads as TGTGCCGGAAAAAAGCCGGGGAACTTCTATGGCTACACCTTC. Amino acid sequence: CAGKKPGNFYGYTF.

This sequence joins TRBV5-4 and TRBJ1-1, with TRBD1 identical over 10 bases. The CDR3 contains 16 residues. Germline-derived CDR1 and CDR2 are SGHNT and YYREEE (reference sequence). The V gene end was trimmed by 0 bases and the J gene end by 6 bases; junction bases not matched to a gene: 8. CDR3 region: CASSLVGQGREAEAFF. In DNA, the CDR3 is TGTGCCAGCAGCTTGGTGGGACAGGGGAGGGAGGCTGAAGCTTTCTTT.

The CDR3 DNA sequence: TGCGCCAGCAGTTGGGAGGTGATGTCCTACGAGCAGTACTTC. This sequence encodes CASSWEVMSYEQYF. This sequence joins TRBV5-1 and TRBJ2-7; perhaps TRBD2 as D (6 bases). Trimming stripped 5 bases from V and 1 base from J, with 13 bases between. CDR1 SGHRS and CDR2 YFSETQ come from the germline V gene. CDR3 length: 14 residues.

The chain couples TRBV23-1 to TRBJ1-3; possible D gene TRBD1, 6 bases. TRBV23-1 has ORF status, its function being uncertain. Deletions cut 8 bases from V and 3 bases from J, with 17 bases between. There are 15 residues in the CDR3. CDR3 in amino acids: CASPPLTGSGNTIYF. The CDR3 DNA follows: TGCGCCAGCCCACCCCTAACAGGGAGTGGAAACACCATATATTTT.

The chain has TRBV7-9 and TRBJ2-5, with 7 positions matching TRBD2. CDR3 size: 15 residues. After removal of 8 bases from V and 3 bases from J, the junction contained 12 bases not matched to a gene. CDR1 is SEHNR, CDR2 FQNEAQ, per germline (reference sequence). In DNA form, the CDR3 reads TGTGCCAGCGCGGCGGAGGCTAGCGGTAAAGAGACCCAGTACTTC. This translates into CASAAEASGKETQYF.

The V gene is TRBV27, the J gene TRBJ2-5; no definite D call. The germline gives CDR1 MNHEY, CDR2 SMNVEV (reference sequence). CDR3 length: 12 amino acids. The V end lost 5 bases, the J end lost 4 bases, and 8 bases lay between the germline ends. The CDR3 DNA sequence: TGTGCCAGCAGTCCCTCAGGAGAGACCCAGTACTTC. It is translated as CASSPSGETQYF.

The chain links TRBV3-1 (or the pseudogene TRBV3-2) to TRBJ2-1, with D unclear. The CDR3 contains 12 residues. V was shortened by 1 base and J by 7 bases, with 5 bases between the two germline ends. Germline V gene data show CDR1 as LGHDT and CDR2 as YNNKEL (reference sequence). The CDR3 loop is CASSQATNEQFF. Here the CDR3 DNA reads TGTGCCAGCAGCCAAGCAACAAATGAGCAGTTCTTC.

This chain links TRBV29-1 with TRBJ2-3; D is perhaps TRBD2 (5 bases). Trimming pared 5 bases from V and 2 bases from J, leaving 11 bases between. Per the germline V gene, CDR1 is SQVTM and CDR2 is ANQGSEA. The CDR3 is 13 residues long. CDR3 nucleotides: TGCAGCGTTTTTACCGGGGACACAGATACGCAGTATTTT. It encodes CSVFTGDTDTQYF.

The V and J genes are TRBV5-8 and TRBJ2-1; 11 bases line up with TRBD2. Germline CDR1 reads SGHTS; CDR2 reads YDEGEE. The trim removed 2 bases at V and 2 bases at J, leaving 3 bases unmatched. This CDR3 region has 16 residues. The CDR3 is CASSLKLAGAYNEQFF. CDR3 DNA sequence: TGTGCCAGCAGCTTAAAACTAGCGGGGGCCTACAATGAGCAGTTCTTC.

This clone was seen once. This rearrangement joins TRBV18 to TRBJ1-3; D gene unclear. V was cut by 6 bases and J by 0 bases, with 18 bases left in between. Germline V gene sequence: CDR1 KGHSH, CDR2 LQKENI. CDR3 length: 17 residues. Here the CDR3 DNA reads TGTGCCAGCTCCCCAGATGACTCACGTTTCTCTGGAAACACCATATATTTT. This sequence encodes CASSPDDSRFSGNTIYF.